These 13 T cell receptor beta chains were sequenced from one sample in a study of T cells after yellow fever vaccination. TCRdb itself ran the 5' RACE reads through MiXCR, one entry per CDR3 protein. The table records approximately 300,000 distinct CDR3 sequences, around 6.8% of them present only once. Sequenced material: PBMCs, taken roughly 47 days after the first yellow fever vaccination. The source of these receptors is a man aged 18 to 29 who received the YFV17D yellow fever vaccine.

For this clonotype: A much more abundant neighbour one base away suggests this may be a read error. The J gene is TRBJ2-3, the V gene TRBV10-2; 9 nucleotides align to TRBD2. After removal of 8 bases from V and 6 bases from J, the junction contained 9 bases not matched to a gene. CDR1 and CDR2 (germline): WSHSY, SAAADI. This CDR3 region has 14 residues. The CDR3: CASGRGGAGDTQYF. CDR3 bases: TGCGCCAGCGGTCGCGGGGGGGCTGGCGATACGCAGTATTTT.

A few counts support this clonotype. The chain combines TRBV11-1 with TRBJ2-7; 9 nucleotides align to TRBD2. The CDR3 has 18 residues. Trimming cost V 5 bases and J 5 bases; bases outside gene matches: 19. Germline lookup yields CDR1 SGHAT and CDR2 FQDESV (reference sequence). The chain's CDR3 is CASSPTPGRLAVPDEQYF. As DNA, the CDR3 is TGTGCCAGCAGCCCCACCCCTGGGAGACTAGCGGTGCCTGACGAGCAGTACTTC.

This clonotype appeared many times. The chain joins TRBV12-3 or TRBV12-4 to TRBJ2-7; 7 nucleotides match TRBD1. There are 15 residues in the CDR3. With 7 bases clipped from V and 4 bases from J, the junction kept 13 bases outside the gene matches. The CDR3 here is CASIFEDRPGYEQYV. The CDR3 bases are TGTGCCAGCATATTCGAGGACAGGCCCGGATACGAGCAGTACGTC.

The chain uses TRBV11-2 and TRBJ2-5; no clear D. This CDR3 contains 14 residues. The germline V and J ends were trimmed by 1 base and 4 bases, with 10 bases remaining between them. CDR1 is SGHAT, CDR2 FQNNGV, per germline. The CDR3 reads CASSLGQARETQYF. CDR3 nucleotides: TGTGCCAGCAGCTTAGGGCAGGCCAGAGAGACCCAGTACTTC. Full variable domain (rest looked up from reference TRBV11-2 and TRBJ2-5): EAGVAQSPRYKIIEKRQSVAFWCNPISGHATLYWYQQILGQGPKLLIQFQNNGVVDDSQLPKDRFSAERLKGVDSTLKIQPAKLEDSAVYLCASSLGQARETQYFGPGTRLLVL.

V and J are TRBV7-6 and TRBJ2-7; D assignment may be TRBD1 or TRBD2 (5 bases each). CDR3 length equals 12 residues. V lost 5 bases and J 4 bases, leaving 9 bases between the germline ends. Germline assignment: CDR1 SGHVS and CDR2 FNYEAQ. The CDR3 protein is CASSRDDYEQYF. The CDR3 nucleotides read TGTGCCAGCAGCCGGGACGATTACGAGCAGTACTTC.

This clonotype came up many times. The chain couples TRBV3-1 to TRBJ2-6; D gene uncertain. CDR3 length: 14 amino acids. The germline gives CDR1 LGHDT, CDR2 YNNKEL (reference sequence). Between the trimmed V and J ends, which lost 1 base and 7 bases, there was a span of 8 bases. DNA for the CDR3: TGTGCCAGCAGCCAAGGAACAGCCGCCAACGTCCTGACTTTC. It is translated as CASSQGTAANVLTF.

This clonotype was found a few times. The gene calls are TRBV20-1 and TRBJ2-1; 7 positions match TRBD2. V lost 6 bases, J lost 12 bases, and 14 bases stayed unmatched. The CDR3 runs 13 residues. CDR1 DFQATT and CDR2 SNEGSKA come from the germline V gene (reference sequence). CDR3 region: CSARAGGGPAQFF. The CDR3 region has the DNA TGCAGTGCCCGCGCCGGCGGGGGACCCGCGCAGTTCTTC.

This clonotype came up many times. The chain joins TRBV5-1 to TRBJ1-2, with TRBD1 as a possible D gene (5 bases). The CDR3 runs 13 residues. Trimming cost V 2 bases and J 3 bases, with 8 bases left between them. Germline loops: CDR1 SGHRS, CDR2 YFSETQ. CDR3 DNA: TGCGCCAGCAGCTTAGGGGAACACTATGGCTACACCTTC. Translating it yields CASSLGEHYGYTF.

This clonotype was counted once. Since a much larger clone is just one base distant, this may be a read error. The CDR3 coding sequence is TGTGCCAGCTCATGGGCCAGCTCCTACGAGCAGTACTTC. This codes for CASSWASSYEQYF. This chain joins TRBV18 and TRBJ2-7; D remains ambiguous. Between the trimmed V and J ends, which lost 5 bases and 0 bases, there was a span of 8 bases. In germline, CDR1 is KGHSH, CDR2 LQKENI. This CDR3 spans 13 amino acids.

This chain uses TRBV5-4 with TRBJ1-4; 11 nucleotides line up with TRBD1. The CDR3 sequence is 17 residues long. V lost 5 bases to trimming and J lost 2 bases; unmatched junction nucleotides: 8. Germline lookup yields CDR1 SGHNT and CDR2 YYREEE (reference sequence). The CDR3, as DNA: TGTGCCAGCAGGCGGACAGGGGGCTTATCTACTAATGAAAAACTGTTTTTT. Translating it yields CASRRTGGLSTNEKLFF. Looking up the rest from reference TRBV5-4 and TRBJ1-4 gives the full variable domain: ETGVTQSPTHLIKTRGQQVTLRCSSQSGHNTVSWYQQALGQGPQFIFQYYREEENGRGNFPPRFSGLQFPNYSSELNVNALELDDSALYLCASRRTGGLSTNEKLFFGSGTQLSVL.

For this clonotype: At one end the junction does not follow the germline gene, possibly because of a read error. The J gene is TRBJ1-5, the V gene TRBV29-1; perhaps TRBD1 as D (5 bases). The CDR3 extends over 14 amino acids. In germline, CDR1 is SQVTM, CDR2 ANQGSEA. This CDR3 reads CSVGGLGSNHPQHF. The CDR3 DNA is TGCAGCGTTGGGGGCCTAGGCAGCAATCACCCCCAGCATTTT.

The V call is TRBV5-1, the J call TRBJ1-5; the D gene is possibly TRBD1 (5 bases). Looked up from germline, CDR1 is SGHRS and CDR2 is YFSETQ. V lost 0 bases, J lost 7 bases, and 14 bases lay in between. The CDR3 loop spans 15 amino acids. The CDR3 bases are TGCGCCAGCAGCTTGGACGGGGGGAGTGGACAGCCCCAGCATTTT. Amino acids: CASSLDGGSGQPQHF.

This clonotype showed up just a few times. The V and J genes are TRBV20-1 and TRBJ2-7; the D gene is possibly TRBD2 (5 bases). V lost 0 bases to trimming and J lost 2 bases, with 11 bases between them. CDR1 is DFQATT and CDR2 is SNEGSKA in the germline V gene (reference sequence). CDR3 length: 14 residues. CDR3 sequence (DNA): TGCAGTGCTAGAGATGGGGAGTATCCCTACGAGCAGTACTTC. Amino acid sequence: CSARDGEYPYEQYF.